Below are 32 T cell receptor beta chains sequenced from a single sample in a study of CD8+ T cells in alopecia areata. Treatment meaning: oral pan-JAK inhibitor, 5-10 mg twice daily. After isolation, RNA underwent reverse transcription to generate cDNA as the sequencing template. Method: immunoSEQ multiplex PCR; TCRdb's copy keeps in-frame clones and lacks some. The sample has approximately 280,000 clones; 58% are singletons. Here the sequenced sample was CD4+ T cells sorted from blood, taken at week 24, from a patient treated with tofacitinib. The receptors originated from a human donor with alopecia areata.

The rearrangement joins TRBV6-5 to TRBJ1-1; 7 bases align to TRBD1. CDR3 length: 13 amino acids. Germline V CDR1 and CDR2: MNHEY, SVGAGI. The V segment lost 10 bases and the J segment 5 bases; nucleotides outside the gene matches: 10. CDR3 DNA sequence: TGTGCCACCGCCCGGGCAGGGGGAACTGAAGCTTTCTTT. Amino acids: CATARAGGTEAFF.

DNA of the CDR3: TGTGCCAGTAGTCCGGGCAGGTTAGGGTCTGGCTACACCTTC. It translates to CASSPGRLGSGYTF. The chain joins TRBV19 to TRBJ1-2; D gene unclear. The CDR3 extends over 14 amino acids. V gave up 5 bases and J gave up 7 bases, with 17 bases separating them. Germline V gene data show CDR1 as LNHDA and CDR2 as SQIVND (reference sequence).

CDR3 DNA: TGCAGCGTTGAACAGGAGGGTAGCGGGTACCAAGAGACCCAGTACTTC. Its translation is CSVEQEGSGYQETQYF. J is TRBJ2-5 and V is TRBV29-1; 7 nucleotides line up with TRBD2. The germline V gene encodes CDR1 SQVTM and CDR2 ANQGSEA. CDR3 length: 16 residues. V gave up 2 bases and J gave up 0 bases; unmatched junction bases: 9.

This sequence joins TRBV7-2 and TRBJ2-3; 12 bases are shared with TRBD2. The CDR3 sequence is 15 residues long. From germline, CDR1 is SGHTA and CDR2 FQGNSA. V trimming: 3 bases; J trimming: 5 bases; junction bases outside the gene matches: 3. The CDR3 loop reads CASSLATSGGDTQYF. The CDR3 DNA reads TGTGCCAGCAGCTTGGCGACTAGCGGGGGAGATACGCAGTATTTT.

The CDR3 DNA reads as TGTGCCTGGAGTGTTCGTCTAGCGGTCTACGAGCAGTACTTC. Translation: CAWSVRLAVYEQYF. The chain employs TRBV30 and TRBJ2-7; 7 bases line up with TRBD2. CDR1 and CDR2 from the germline V gene are GTSNPN and SVGIG (reference sequence). The trim removed 0 bases at V and 3 bases at J, leaving 5 bases unmatched. The CDR3 is 14 residues long.

This clone was counted a few times. CDR3 DNA: TGCGCCAGCAGCTATGACAGGGGGCTTGGCTACACCTTC. Translation gives CASSYDRGLGYTF. This rearrangement joins TRBV5-1 to TRBJ1-2, with 10 positions matching TRBD1. V gave up 3 bases and J gave up 7 bases; unmatched junction bases: 3. The germline V gene has CDR1 SGHRS and CDR2 YFSETQ. CDR3 size: 13 residues.

This clone came up a few times. The V call is TRBV5-1, the J call TRBJ2-3, with a possible D match to TRBD2 (6 bases). This CDR3 is 15 amino acids long. V gave up 2 bases and J gave up 2 bases, with 12 bases separating them. The germline V gene encodes CDR1 SGHRS and CDR2 YFSETQ. The CDR3 sequence is CASSFDGGATDTQYF. The CDR3 nucleotides read TGCGCCAGCAGCTTTGATGGCGGGGCCACAGATACGCAGTATTTT. Full variable domain (missing parts from reference TRBV5-1 and TRBJ2-3): KAGVTQTPRYLIKTRGQQVTLSCSPISGHRSVSWYQQTPGQGLQFLFEYFSETQRNKGNFPGRFSGRQFSNSRSEMNVSTLELGDSALYLCASSFDGGATDTQYFGPGTRLTVL.

The chain's CDR3 is CASSRTGETQYF. The DNA of the CDR3 is TGTGCCAGCAGCAGGACGGGAGAGACCCAGTACTTC. V gene TRBV11-2 combines with J gene TRBJ2-5, with D hard to call. The CDR3 runs to 12 residues. Germline CDR1 is SGHAT and CDR2 is FQNNGV. The V gene lost 5 bases and the J gene lost 4 bases, with 8 bases spanning the gap.

The chain is built from TRBV7-3 and TRBJ2-3, with D perhaps assigned TRBD1 or TRBD2 (6 bases each). V lost 8 bases, J lost 7 bases, and 19 bases lay in between. The germline V gene has CDR1 SGHTA and CDR2 FQGTGA. The length of the CDR3 is 14 residues. CDR3 in amino acids: CASGPGAPQNTQYF. CDR3 DNA: TGTGCCAGCGGGCCGGGGGCACCGCAAAATACGCAGTATTTT.

V and J are TRBV30 and TRBJ1-5, with a possible D match to TRBD1 (6 bases). In germline, CDR1 is GTSNPN, CDR2 SVGIG (reference sequence). This CDR3 is built from 13 residues. Trimming shortened V by 4 bases and J by 3 bases, and 10 bases separated the two germline ends. The CDR3 nucleotides read TGTGCCTGGACCAGGACAGACAATCAGCCCCAGCATTTT. Translating gives CAWTRTDNQPQHF.

The chain uses TRBV19 and TRBJ2-7; D remains ambiguous. CDR1 and CDR2 (germline): LNHDA, SQIVND (reference sequence). This CDR3 has 11 amino acids. Between the trimmed V and J ends, which lost 5 bases and 4 bases, there was a span of 6 bases. DNA of the CDR3: TGTGCCAGTAGTCAAGCTTACGAGCAGTACTTC. Residues: CASSQAYEQYF.

This chain connects TRBV30 to TRBJ2-4, with D possibly TRBD1 on 5 matching bases. The CDR3 extends over 14 amino acids. Germline loops: CDR1 GTSNPN, CDR2 SVGIG (reference sequence). The V end lost 0 bases, the J end lost 5 bases, and 11 bases lay between the germline ends. The CDR3 DNA sequence: TGTGCCTGGAGTGTAGCAGGGATGCAAAACATTCAGTACTTC. Its translation: CAWSVAGMQNIQYF.

This clone has a handful of counts. CDR3: CASSDSRGGQSSPLHF. Written as DNA, the CDR3 is TGTGCCAGCAGTGATTCTCGCGGAGGGCAAAGTTCACCCCTCCACTTT. This chain uses TRBV25-1 with TRBJ1-6, with no clear D. V shed 3 bases and J shed 9 bases, with 18 bases lying between them. CDR3 size: 16 residues. CDR1 is MGHDK and CDR2 is SYGVNS in the germline V gene.

This clone was picked up a small number of times. The chain recombines TRBV28 with TRBJ2-7; no definite D call. V was pared by 7 bases and J by 3 bases, with 7 bases between. Germline-derived CDR1 and CDR2 are MDHEN and SYDVKM. This CDR3 contains 11 residues. The CDR3 reads CASKVNYEQYF. The CDR3 DNA reads as TGTGCCAGCAAGGTCAACTACGAGCAGTACTTC.

V gene TRBV19 combines with J gene TRBJ1-1; D ambiguous. V dropped 0 bases and J dropped 10 bases, with 9 bases sitting between them. CDR1 and CDR2 from the germline V gene are LNHDA and SQIVND (reference sequence). This CDR3 region has 12 residues. CDR3 protein: CASSIDGVRAFF. CDR3 DNA sequence: TGTGCCAGTAGTATAGATGGGGTGAGAGCTTTCTTT. The full variable domain, completed using reference TRBV19 and TRBJ1-1, is DGGITQSPKYLFRKEGQNVTLSCEQNLNHDAMYWYRQDPGQGLRLIYYSQIVNDFQKGDIAEGYSVSREKKESFPLTVTSAQKNPTAFYLCASSIDGVRAFFGQGTRLTVV.

The chain couples TRBV7-9 to TRBJ2-5; possibly TRBD2 for D (6 bases). Looked up from germline, CDR1 is SEHNR and CDR2 is FQNEAQ (reference sequence). Trimming removed 5 bases at V and 7 bases at J, with 11 bases between. This CDR3 has 12 amino acids. The CDR3 sequence is CASSRDSGTQYF. The DNA for the CDR3 is TGTGCCAGCAGCCGGGACTCGGGGACCCAGTACTTC. Full variable domain (remainder filled in from reference TRBV7-9 and TRBJ2-5): DTGVSQNPRHKITKRGQNVTFRCDPISEHNRLYWYRQTLGQGPEFLTYFQNEAQLEKSRLLSDRFSAERPKGSFSTLEIQRTEQGDSAMYLCASSRDSGTQYFGPGTRLLVL.

This chain connects TRBV5-1 to TRBJ2-7, with D unclear. The V gene lost 4 bases and the J gene lost 6 bases, with 23 bases spanning the gap. The CDR3 consists of 16 residues. Germline lookup yields CDR1 SGHRS and CDR2 YFSETQ. DNA for the CDR3: TGCGCCAGCAGCGTCGACACGGAGAGCCTCTATAGCGAGCAGTACTTC. It is translated as CASSVDTESLYSEQYF.

This chain joins TRBV5-6 and TRBJ2-1; D perhaps matches TRBD2 (6 bases). Trimming took 7 bases from V and 9 from J, leaving 20 bases between them. The CDR3 spans 14 residues. Germline V lookup: CDR1 SGHDT, CDR2 YYEEEE. CDR3 nucleotide sequence: TGTGCCAGCGGTCCCATACTAGCCGCCCGTGAGCAGTTCTTC. It specifies CASGPILAAREQFF.

This rearrangement joins TRBV2 to TRBJ2-5; D is undetermined. The CDR3 contains 12 residues. Trimming removed 4 bases at V and 2 bases at J, with 5 bases between. From germline, CDR1 is SNHLY and CDR2 FYNNEI. The CDR3: CASSVAQETQYF. The CDR3 DNA reads TGTGCCAGCAGTGTGGCTCAAGAGACCCAGTACTTC.

This clone came up a few times. This chain uses TRBV5-6 with TRBJ2-6; D gene unclear. The CDR3 is 16 amino acids. Germline loops: CDR1 SGHDT, CDR2 YYEEEE. V dropped 4 bases and J dropped 0 bases, with 11 bases sitting between them. The CDR3: CASSPRRISGANVLTF. CDR3 coding DNA: TGTGCCAGCAGCCCCCGACGGATCTCTGGGGCCAACGTCCTGACTTTC.

This clone was counted only a few times. The sample contains more than one DNA sequence encoding this CDR3. The V call is TRBV19, the J call TRBJ2-3, with D perhaps matching TRBD1 (5 bases). The CDR3 spans 14 residues. The germline V and J ends were trimmed by 6 bases and 1 base, with 11 bases remaining between them. CDR1 and CDR2 from the germline V gene are LNHDA and SQIVND (reference sequence). CDR3 nucleotide sequence: TGTGCCAGTAGCACACAAGGGGGCACAGATACGCAGTATTTT. Encoded protein: CASSTQGGTDTQYF. Variable domain in full (rest from reference TRBV19 and TRBJ2-3): DGGITQSPKYLFRKEGQNVTLSCEQNLNHDAMYWYRQDPGQGLRLIYYSQIVNDFQKGDIAEGYSVSREKKESFPLTVTSAQKNPTAFYLCASSTQGGTDTQYFGPGTRLTVL.

This chain connects TRBV6-7 to TRBJ2-3; 8 bases agree with TRBD2. TRBV6-7 is reported as an ORF; its role is uncertain. V lost 0 bases to trimming and J lost 2 bases; unmatched junction nucleotides: 4. This CDR3 is built from 16 residues. The CDR3 DNA follows: TGTGCCAGCAGTTACTCGGCGGGGGGCCCCACAGATACGCAGTATTTT. As protein: CASSYSAGGPTDTQYF.

The CDR3: CASSPNSLYGYTF. CDR3 nucleotides: TGTGCCAGCAGCCCCAACAGTTTGTATGGCTACACCTTC. The rearrangement links TRBV7-2 to TRBJ1-2; D is unresolved. V lost 5 bases, J lost 5 bases, and 12 bases lay in between. Germline values: CDR1 SGHTA, CDR2 FQGNSA. The CDR3 contains 13 residues.

The V gene is TRBV25-1, the J gene TRBJ1-1, with D unclear. CDR1 is MGHDK, CDR2 SYGVNS, per germline. V was cut by 6 bases and J by 5 bases, with 7 bases left in between. This CDR3 has 11 amino acids. This CDR3 is CASRRETEAFF. DNA of the CDR3: TGTGCCAGCAGGAGGGAGACTGAAGCTTTCTTT.

This clone was seen only a few times. This chain links TRBV7-2 with TRBJ1-4; 7 nucleotides agree with TRBD1. After removal of 3 bases from V and 7 bases from J, the junction contained 11 bases not matched to a gene. CDR1 is SGHTA and CDR2 is FQGNSA in the germline V gene. This CDR3 comprises 16 residues. CDR3 DNA sequence: TGTGCCAGCAGCTTTAAGGGGGCGAGCGAAGGTGAAAAACTGTTTTTT. Translating it yields CASSFKGASEGEKLFF.

J is TRBJ2-6 and V is TRBV25-1; D not certain. Trimming took 4 bases from V and 0 from J, leaving 7 bases between them. The CDR3 is 15 residues long. Germline-derived CDR1 and CDR2 are MGHDK and SYGVNS. CDR3 in amino acids: CASSAAVSGANVLTF. CDR3 nucleotides: TGTGCCAGCAGTGCCGCAGTCTCTGGGGCCAACGTCCTGACTTTC.

The chain joins TRBV28 to TRBJ1-2; TRBD1 aligns across 9 bases. Germline assignment: CDR1 MDHEN and CDR2 SYDVKM. V shed 8 bases, J shed 6 bases, and the junction held 4 bases outside the gene matches. The CDR3 loop spans 12 amino acids. The CDR3 nucleotides are TGTGCCAGCGGTACAGGGGGCGATGGCTACACCTTC. Encoded protein: CASGTGGDGYTF.

This chain joins TRBV10-3 and TRBJ2-7; 9 nucleotides line up with TRBD2. There are 16 residues in the CDR3. With V trimmed by 2 bases and J by 3 bases, 8 bases remained unmatched. Germline CDR1 is ENHRY and CDR2 is SYGVKD. The CDR3 region is CAISEALAGPDYEQYF. The CDR3, as DNA: TGTGCCATCAGTGAGGCGCTAGCGGGGCCCGACTACGAGCAGTACTTC.

This clone was picked up a small number of times. The chain combines TRBV29-1 with TRBJ2-2, with D possibly matching TRBD2 (5 bases). CDR3 length: 14 amino acids. Trimming shortened V by 4 bases and J by 1 base, and 10 bases separated the two germline ends. The germline CDR1 and CDR2 sequences are SQVTM and ANQGSEA. CDR3 in DNA: TGCAGCGTTGGAGGGCGGTTGAACACCGGGGAGCTGTTTTTT. This codes for CSVGGRLNTGELFF.

In nucleotides, the CDR3 is TGCGCCAGCAGCTGGGGAGGGGCGAGCTCTGGAAACACCATATATTTT. Its translation: CASSWGGASSGNTIYF. This rearrangement joins TRBV5-1 to TRBJ1-3; maybe TRBD1 (5 bases). The CDR3 is made up of 16 amino acids. V lost 3 bases and J lost 0, with 13 bases in between. Germline lookup yields CDR1 SGHRS and CDR2 YFSETQ.

V gene TRBV30 combines with J gene TRBJ1-2, with D perhaps matching TRBD1 (5 bases). V lost 4 bases to trimming and J lost 4 bases, with 16 bases between them. Germline CDR1 reads GTSNPN; CDR2 reads SVGIG (reference sequence). The CDR3 covers 14 residues. The CDR3 loop reads CAWTSGGDAYGYTF. The CDR3 DNA sequence: TGTGCCTGGACGTCGGGAGGGGATGCCTATGGCTACACCTTC.

This chain links TRBV15 with TRBJ1-6, with D perhaps TRBD1 (5 bases). Trimming cost V 2 bases and J 2 bases, with 7 bases left between them. Germline V gene sequence: CDR1 LNHNV, CDR2 YYDKDF (reference sequence). The CDR3 sequence is 15 residues long. CDR3 loop: CATSRQGPYNSPLHF. In DNA, the CDR3 is TGTGCCACCAGCAGACAGGGACCCTATAATTCACCCCTCCACTTT.